This T cell receptor beta chain stems from a study of blood T cell repertoires in COVID-19. Study as a whole: There were acute and convalescent COVID-19 samples, and they came from the United States, Italy and Spain. Sample material is recorded as cDNA or gDNA derived from T cells, B-cell-depleted T cells, or PBMCs.

This CDR3 spans 12 amino acids. Trimming took 6 bases from V and 5 from J; bases not matched to a gene: 4. CDR1 and CDR2 from the germline V gene are KGHSH and LQKENI. Study processing details: Amplified reference gene primers provided the basis for estimating nucleated cell counts. Sequencing was performed with immunoSEQ multiplex PCR; in TCRdb, only in-frame clones are kept and a portion is missing. Clone size and the V and J calls come from that table; the DNA yielded D and trimming. Among about 100,000 clones listed, about 90% were seen once. Sequenced: peripheral blood. The receptor was isolated from a man aged 30 to 39 in a cohort sampled during active COVID-19. This chain links TRBV18 with TRBJ2-7, with TRBD1 matching over 7 bases. CDR3 region: CASSGQGDEQYF. In DNA, the CDR3 is TGTGCCAGCTCGGGCCAGGGGGACGAGCAGTACTTC.